The 5 T cell receptor beta chains below all came from one sample that was sequenced in a study of T cells expressing NK-cell markers. TCRdb re-called the 5' RACE reads; one entry per CDR3 protein, DNA not given. This repertoire includes 350,000 to 400,000 distinct CDR3 sequences. Sequencing was done on a sample of blood T cells: a sorted CD56 or NKG2C T cell subset, CD4+ or CD8+ T cells, or bulk PBMC T cells (not recorded which). These TCRs come from a woman in her 50s in good health.

This rearrangement joins TRBV16 to TRBJ1-2; absent DNA, TCRdb's TRBD1 call cannot be checked. The CDR3 extends over 15 amino acids. Per germline, CDR1 KGHSY and CDR2 FQNENV. CDR3 amino acids: CASSPQLDRTYGYTF.

The chain combines TRBV3-1 with TRBJ2-5; the TRBD2 assignment by TCRdb is unverifiable without DNA. Germline CDR1 LGHDT, CDR2 YNNKEL (reference sequence). The CDR3 covers 14 residues. CDR3 sequence: CASRPAGGGETQYF.

The rearrangement links TRBV6-5 to TRBJ2-1; absent DNA, TCRdb's TRBD2 call cannot be checked. This CDR3 is 15 amino acids long. Germline lookup yields CDR1 MNHEY and CDR2 SVGAGI. The CDR3 is CASSGLAGGLNEQFF.

The chain links TRBV10-2 to TRBJ2-2; lacking DNA, the TRBD2 call made by TCRdb goes unchecked. Germline-derived CDR1 and CDR2 are WSHSY and SAAADI. The CDR3 extends over 17 amino acids. The CDR3: CASSGGTSGKGAGELFF.

The V gene is TRBV12-3 or TRBV12-4, the J gene TRBJ2-7; TCRdb's assignment of TRBD2 cannot be checked, as there is no DNA. This CDR3 spans 13 amino acids. The CDR3 is CASKAGLTYEQYF.